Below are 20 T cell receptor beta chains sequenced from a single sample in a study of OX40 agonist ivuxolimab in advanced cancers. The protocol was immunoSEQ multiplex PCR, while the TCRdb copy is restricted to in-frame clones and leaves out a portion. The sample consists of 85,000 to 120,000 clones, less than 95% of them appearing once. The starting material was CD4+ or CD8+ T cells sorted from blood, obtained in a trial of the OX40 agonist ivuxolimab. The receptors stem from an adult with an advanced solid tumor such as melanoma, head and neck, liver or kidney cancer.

The CDR3 sequence: CASSISAGVPDTQYF. Here the CDR3 DNA reads TGTGCCAGCAGCATAAGCGCGGGAGTCCCGGATACGCAGTATTTT. The chain links TRBV7-3 to TRBJ2-3; 7 nucleotides agree with TRBD2. J lost 6 bases, V lost 5 bases, and 11 bases had no gene match. Germline V gives CDR1 SGHTA, CDR2 FQGTGA. This CDR3 contains 15 residues. Variable domain in full (rest from reference TRBV7-3 and TRBJ2-3): GAGVSQTPSNKVTEKGKYVELRCDPISGHTALYWYRQSLGQGPEFLIYFQGTGAADDSGLPNDRFFAVRPEGSVSTLKIQRTERGDSAVYLCASSISAGVPDTQYFGPGTRLTVL.

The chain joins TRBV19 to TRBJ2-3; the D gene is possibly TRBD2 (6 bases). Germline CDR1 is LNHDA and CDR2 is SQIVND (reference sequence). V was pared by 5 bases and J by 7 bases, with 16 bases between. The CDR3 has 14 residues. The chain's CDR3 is CASSLPGLMNTQYF. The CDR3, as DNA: TGTGCCAGTAGTCTACCGGGACTGATGAATACGCAGTATTTT.

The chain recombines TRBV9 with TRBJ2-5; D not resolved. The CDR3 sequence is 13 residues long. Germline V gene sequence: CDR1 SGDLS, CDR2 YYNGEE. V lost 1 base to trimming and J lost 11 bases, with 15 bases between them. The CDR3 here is CASSVTPVTEQYF. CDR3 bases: TGTGCCAGCAGCGTAACTCCGGTGACGGAGCAGTACTTC.

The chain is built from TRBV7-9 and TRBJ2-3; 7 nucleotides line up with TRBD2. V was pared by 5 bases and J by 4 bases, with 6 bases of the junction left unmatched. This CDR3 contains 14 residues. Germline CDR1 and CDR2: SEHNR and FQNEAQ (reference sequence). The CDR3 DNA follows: TGTGCCAGCAGCGGACTCGCGGGAGCAGATACGCAGTATTTT. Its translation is CASSGLAGADTQYF.

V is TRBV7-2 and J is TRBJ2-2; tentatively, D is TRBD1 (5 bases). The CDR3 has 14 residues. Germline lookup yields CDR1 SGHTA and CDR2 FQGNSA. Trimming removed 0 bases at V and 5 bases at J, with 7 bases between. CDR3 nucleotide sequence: TGTGCCAGCAGCTTAGCAGGGGCTACCGGGGAGCTGTTTTTT. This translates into CASSLAGATGELFF.

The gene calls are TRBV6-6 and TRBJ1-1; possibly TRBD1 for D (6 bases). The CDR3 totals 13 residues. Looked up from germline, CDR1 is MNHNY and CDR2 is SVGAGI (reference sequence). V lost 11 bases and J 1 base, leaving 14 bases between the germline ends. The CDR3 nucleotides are TGTGCCGGCGGGGGGGCCTGGAACACTGAAGCTTTCTTT. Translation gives CAGGGAWNTEAFF.

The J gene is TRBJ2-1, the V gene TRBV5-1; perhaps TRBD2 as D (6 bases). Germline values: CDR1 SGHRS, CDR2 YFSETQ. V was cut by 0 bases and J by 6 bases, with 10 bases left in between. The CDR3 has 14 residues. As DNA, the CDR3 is TGCGCCAGCAGCTTGGGGGGGACTTTCAATGAGCAGTTCTTC. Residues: CASSLGGTFNEQFF.

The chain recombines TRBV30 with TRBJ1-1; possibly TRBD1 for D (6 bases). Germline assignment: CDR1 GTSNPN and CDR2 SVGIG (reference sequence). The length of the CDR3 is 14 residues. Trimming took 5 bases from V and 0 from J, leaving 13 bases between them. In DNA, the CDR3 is TGTGCCTGGGAACAGGGTAGCATGAACACTGAAGCTTTCTTT. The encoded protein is CAWEQGSMNTEAFF.

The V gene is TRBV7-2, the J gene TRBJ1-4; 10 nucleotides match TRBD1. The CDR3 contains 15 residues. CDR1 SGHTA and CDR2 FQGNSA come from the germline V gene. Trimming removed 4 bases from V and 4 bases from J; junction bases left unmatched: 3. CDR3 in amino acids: CASSYRTGGNEKLFF. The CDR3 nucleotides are TGTGCCAGCAGCTACCGGACAGGGGGTAATGAAAAACTGTTTTTT.

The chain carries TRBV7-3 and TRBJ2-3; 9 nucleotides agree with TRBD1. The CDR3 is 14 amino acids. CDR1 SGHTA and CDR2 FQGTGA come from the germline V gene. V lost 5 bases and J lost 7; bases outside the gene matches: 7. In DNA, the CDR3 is TGTGCCAGCAGCCCGACAGGGGGGGTAAATACGCAGTATTTT. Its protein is CASSPTGGVNTQYF.

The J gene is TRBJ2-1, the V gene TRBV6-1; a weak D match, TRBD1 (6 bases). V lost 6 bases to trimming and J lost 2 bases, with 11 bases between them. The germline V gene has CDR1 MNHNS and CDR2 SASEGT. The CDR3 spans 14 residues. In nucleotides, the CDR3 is TGTGCCAGCAGAGGGGGAGCTACCTACAATGAGCAGTTCTTC. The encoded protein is CASRGGATYNEQFF.

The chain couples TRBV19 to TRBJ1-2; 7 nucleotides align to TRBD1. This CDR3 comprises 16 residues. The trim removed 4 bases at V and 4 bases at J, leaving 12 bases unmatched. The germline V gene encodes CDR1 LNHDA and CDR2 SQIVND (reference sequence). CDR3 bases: TGTGCCAGTAGTACGCCTGGGACAGCCTCCTCCTATGGCTACACCTTC. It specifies CASSTPGTASSYGYTF.

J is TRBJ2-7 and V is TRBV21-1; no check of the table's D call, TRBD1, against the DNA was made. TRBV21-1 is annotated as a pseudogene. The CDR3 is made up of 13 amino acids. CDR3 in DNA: TGTGCCAGCAGCACAGGGACAGACTACGAGCAGTACTTC. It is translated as CASSTGTDYEQYF.

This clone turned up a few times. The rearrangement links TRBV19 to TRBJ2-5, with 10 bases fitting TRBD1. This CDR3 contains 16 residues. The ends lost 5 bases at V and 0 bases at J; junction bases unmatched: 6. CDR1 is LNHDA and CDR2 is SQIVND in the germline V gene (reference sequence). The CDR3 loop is CASSPGQGLDQETQYF. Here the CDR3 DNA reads TGTGCCAGTAGTCCGGGACAGGGGCTGGACCAAGAGACCCAGTACTTC.

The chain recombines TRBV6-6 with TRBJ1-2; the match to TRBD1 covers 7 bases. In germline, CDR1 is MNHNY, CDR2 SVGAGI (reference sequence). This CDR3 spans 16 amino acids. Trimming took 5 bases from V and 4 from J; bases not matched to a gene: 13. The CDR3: CASSLNNRGRGYGYTF. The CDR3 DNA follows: TGTGCCAGCAGTCTGAACAACAGGGGTAGGGGCTATGGCTACACCTTC.

Here the CDR3 reads CASSLQDKGSPLHF. The CDR3 region has the DNA TGTGCCAGCAGTTTACAAGATAAGGGGTCACCCCTCCACTTT. The V gene is TRBV28, the J gene TRBJ1-6; possibly TRBD1 for D (5 bases). There are 14 residues in the CDR3. V was clipped by 2 bases and J by 10 bases, with 12 bases between them. Looked up from germline, CDR1 is MDHEN and CDR2 is SYDVKM. The variable domain in full, with the rest retrieved from reference TRBV28 and TRBJ1-6, is DVKVTQSSRYLVKRTGEKVFLECVQDMDHENMFWYRQDPGLGLRLIYFSYDVKMKEKGDIPEGYSVSREKKERFSLILESASTNQTSMYLCASSLQDKGSPLHFGNGTRLTVT.

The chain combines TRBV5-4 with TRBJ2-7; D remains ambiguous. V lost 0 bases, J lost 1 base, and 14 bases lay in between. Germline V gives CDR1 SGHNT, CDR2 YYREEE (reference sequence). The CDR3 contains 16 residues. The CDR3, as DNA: TGTGCCAGCAGCTTGGTTCCGGCGCAGGCGTCCTACGAGCAGTACTTC. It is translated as CASSLVPAQASYEQYF.

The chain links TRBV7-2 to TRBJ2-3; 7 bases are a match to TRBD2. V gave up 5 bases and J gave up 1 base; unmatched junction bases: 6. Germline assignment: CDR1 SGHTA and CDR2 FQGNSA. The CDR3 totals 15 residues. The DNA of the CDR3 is TGTGCCAGCAGCCCCCAAGCGGGGCGCACAGATACGCAGTATTTT. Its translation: CASSPQAGRTDTQYF.

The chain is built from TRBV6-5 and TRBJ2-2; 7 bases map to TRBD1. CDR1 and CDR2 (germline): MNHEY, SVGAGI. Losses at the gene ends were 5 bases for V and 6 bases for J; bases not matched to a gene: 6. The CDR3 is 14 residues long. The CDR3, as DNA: TGTGCCAGCAGTCGACAGGGTGGGGCCGGGGAGCTGTTTTTT. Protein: CASSRQGGAGELFF.

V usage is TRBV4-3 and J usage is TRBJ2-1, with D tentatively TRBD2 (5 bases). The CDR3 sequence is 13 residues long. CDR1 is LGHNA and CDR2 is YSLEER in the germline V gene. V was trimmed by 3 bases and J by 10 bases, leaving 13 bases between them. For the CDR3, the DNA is TGCGCCAGCAGCCAGGAGCTAGCTGGAGAGCAGTTCTTC. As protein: CASSQELAGEQFF.